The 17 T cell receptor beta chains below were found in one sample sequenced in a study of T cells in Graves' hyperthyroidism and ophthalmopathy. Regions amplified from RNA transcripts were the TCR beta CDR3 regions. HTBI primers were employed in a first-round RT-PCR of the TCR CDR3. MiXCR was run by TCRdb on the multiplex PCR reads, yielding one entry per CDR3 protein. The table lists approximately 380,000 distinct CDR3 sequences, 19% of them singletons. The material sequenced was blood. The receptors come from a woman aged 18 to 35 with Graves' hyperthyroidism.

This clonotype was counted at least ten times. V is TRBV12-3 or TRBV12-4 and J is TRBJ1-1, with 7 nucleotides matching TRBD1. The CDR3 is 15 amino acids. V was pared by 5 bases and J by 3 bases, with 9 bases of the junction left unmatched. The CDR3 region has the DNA TGTGCCAGCAGTACCCGAGGGGGCCGCGACACTGAAGCTTTCTTT. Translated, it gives CASSTRGGRDTEAFF.

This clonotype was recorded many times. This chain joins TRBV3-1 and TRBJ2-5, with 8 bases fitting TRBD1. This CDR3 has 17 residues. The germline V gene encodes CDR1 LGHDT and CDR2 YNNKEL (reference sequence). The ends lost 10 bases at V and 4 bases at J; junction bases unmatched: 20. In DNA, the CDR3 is TGTGCCACAACCCCGACAGGGGATATCATTTGGGGAGAGACCCAGTACTTC. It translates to CATTPTGDIIWGETQYF.

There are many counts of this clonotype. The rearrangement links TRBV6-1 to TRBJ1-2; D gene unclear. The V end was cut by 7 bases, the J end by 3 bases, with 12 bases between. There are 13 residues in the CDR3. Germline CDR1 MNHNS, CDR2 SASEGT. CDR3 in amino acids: CASTNGWDYGYTF. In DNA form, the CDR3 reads TGTGCCAGCACCAACGGGTGGGACTATGGCTACACCTTC.

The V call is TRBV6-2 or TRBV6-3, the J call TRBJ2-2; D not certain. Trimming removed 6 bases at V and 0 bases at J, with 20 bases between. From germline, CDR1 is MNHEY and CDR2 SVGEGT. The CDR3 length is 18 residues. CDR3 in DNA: TGTGCCAGCAGCACGTATGAGTTAGGGAATTCGAACACCGGGGAGCTGTTTTTT. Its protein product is CASSTYELGNSNTGELFF.

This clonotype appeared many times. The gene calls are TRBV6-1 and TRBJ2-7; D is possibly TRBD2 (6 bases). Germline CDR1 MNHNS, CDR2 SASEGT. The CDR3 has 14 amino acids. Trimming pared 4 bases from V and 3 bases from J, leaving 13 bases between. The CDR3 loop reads CASSASGDIYEQYF. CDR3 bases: TGTGCCAGCAGTGCCTCGGGGGATATCTACGAGCAGTACTTC.

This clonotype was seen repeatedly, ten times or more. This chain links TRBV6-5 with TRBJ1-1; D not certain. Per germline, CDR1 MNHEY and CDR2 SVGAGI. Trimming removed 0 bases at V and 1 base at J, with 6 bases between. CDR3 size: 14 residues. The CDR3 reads CASSYSPANTEAFF. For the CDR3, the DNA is TGTGCCAGCAGTTACTCCCCCGCGAACACTGAAGCTTTCTTT.

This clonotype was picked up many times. The CDR3, as DNA: TGTGCCAGCAGTGAGCGTACCACTGAAGCTTTCTTT. Translated: CASSERTTEAFF. The chain uses TRBV6-1 and TRBJ1-1; D remains ambiguous. V lost 3 bases to trimming and J lost 4 bases, with 6 bases between them. The CDR3 runs to 12 residues. The germline gives CDR1 MNHNS, CDR2 SASEGT.

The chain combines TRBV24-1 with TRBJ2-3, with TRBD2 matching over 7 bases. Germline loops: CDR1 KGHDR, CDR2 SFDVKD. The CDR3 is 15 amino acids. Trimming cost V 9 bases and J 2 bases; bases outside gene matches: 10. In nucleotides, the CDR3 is TGTGCCACCCAGGAGGGGAGGGGACCCACAGATACGCAGTATTTT. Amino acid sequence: CATQEGRGPTDTQYF.

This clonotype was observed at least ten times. This CDR3 is CASIPSGGGSYEQYF. CDR3 DNA: TGTGCCAGCATTCCGTCTGGGGGTGGGTCCTACGAGCAGTACTTC. The V and J genes are TRBV28 and TRBJ2-7; D is perhaps TRBD1 or TRBD2 (5 bases each). This CDR3 contains 15 residues. Germline values: CDR1 MDHEN, CDR2 SYDVKM. Trimming removed 7 bases at V and 1 base at J, with 17 bases between.

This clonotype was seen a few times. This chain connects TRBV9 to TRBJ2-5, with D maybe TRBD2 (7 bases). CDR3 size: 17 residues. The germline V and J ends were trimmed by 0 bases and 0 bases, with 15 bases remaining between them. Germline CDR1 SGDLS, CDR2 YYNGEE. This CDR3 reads CASSVGGGGGYQETQYF. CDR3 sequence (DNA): TGTGCCAGCAGCGTAGGGGGTGGGGGGGGCTACCAAGAGACCCAGTACTTC.

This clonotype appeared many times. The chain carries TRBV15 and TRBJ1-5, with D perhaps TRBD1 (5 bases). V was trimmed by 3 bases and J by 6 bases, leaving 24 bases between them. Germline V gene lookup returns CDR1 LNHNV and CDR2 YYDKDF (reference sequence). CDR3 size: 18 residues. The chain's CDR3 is CATSRRGGAGYGRQPQHF. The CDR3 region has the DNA TGTGCCACCAGCAGGCGAGGTGGGGCAGGGTACGGGCGTCAGCCCCAGCATTTT.

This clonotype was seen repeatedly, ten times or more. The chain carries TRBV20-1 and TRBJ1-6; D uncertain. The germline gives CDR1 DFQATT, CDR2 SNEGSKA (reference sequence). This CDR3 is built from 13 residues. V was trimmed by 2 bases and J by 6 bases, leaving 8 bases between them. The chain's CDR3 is CSARQEFNSPLHF. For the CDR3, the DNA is TGCAGTGCTAGACAGGAATTTAATTCACCCCTCCACTTT.

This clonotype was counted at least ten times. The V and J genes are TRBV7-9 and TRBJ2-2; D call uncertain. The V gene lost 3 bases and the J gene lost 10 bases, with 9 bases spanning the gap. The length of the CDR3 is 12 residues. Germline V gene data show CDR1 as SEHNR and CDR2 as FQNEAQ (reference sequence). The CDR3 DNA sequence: TGTGCCAGCAGCTTCCGGGCGTCGGAGCTGTTTTTT. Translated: CASSFRASELFF.

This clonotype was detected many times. CDR3 in amino acids: CASSYSSGYYGYTF. The CDR3 coding sequence is TGTGCCAGCAGTTACTCGTCAGGCTACTATGGCTACACCTTC. The chain recombines TRBV6-5 with TRBJ1-2, with unresolved D. V was clipped by 0 bases and J by 3 bases, with 8 bases between them. CDR1 is MNHEY and CDR2 is SVGAGI in the germline V gene. The CDR3 has 14 residues.

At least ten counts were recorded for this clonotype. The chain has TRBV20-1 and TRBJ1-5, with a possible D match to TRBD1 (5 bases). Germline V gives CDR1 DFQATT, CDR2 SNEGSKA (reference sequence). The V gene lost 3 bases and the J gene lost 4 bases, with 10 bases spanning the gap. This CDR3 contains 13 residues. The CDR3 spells CSASRKGNQPQHF. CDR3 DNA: TGCAGTGCTAGTAGGAAGGGGAATCAGCCCCAGCATTTT.

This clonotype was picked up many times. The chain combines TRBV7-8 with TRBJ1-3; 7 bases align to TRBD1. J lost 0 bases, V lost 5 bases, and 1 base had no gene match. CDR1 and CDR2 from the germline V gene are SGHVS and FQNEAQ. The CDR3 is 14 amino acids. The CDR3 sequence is CASSHRGSGNTIYF. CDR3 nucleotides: TGTGCCAGCAGCCACAGGGGCTCTGGAAACACCATATATTTT.

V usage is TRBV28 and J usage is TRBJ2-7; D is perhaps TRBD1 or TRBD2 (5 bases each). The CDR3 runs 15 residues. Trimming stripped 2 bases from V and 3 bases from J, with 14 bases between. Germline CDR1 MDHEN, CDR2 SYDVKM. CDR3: CASSLTTGTNYEQYF. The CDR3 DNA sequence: TGTGCCAGCAGTTTAACTACCGGGACCAACTACGAGCAGTACTTC. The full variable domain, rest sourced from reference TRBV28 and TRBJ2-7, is DVKVTQSSRYLVKRTGEKVFLECVQDMDHENMFWYRQDPGLGLRLIYFSYDVKMKEKGDIPEGYSVSREKKERFSLILESASTNQTSMYLCASSLTTGTNYEQYFGPGTRLTVT.